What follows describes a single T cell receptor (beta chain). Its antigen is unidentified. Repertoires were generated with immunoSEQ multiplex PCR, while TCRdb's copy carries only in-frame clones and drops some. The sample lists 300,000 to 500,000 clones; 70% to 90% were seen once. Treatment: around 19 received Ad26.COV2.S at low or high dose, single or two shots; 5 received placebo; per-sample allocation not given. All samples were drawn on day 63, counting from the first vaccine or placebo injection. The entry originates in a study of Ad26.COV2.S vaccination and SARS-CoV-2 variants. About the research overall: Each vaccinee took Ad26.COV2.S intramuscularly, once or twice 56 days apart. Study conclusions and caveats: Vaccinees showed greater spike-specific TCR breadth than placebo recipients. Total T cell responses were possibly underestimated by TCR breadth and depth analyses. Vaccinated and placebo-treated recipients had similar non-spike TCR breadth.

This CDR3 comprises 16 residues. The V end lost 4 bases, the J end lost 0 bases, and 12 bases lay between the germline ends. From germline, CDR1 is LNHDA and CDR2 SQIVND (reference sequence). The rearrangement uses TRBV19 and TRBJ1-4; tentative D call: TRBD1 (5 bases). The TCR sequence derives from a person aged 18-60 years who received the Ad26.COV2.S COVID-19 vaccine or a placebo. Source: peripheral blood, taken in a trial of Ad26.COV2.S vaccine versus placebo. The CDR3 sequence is CASSNGHPATNEKLFF. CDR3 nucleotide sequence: TGTGCCAGTAGTAACGGACACCCAGCAACTAATGAAAAACTGTTTTTT. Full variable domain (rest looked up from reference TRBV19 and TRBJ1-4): DGGITQSPKYLFRKEGQNVTLSCEQNLNHDAMYWYRQDPGQGLRLIYYSQIVNDFQKGDIAEGYSVSREKKESFPLTVTSAQKNPTAFYLCASSNGHPATNEKLFFGSGTQLSVL.